This T cell receptor (beta chain) was documented in a study of blood T cell repertoires in COVID-19. Across the whole study: Whether acute or convalescent, the COVID-19 samples came from the United States, Italy and Spain.

TCRdb keeps only in-frame clones here, not all; method: immunoSEQ multiplex PCR. The repertoire includes about 260,000 clones, around 90% of them detected once, and 0.65% to 0.8% sits in the top ten. Germline loops: CDR1 KGHSH, CDR2 LQKENI. This CDR3 has 15 amino acids. Trimming took off 1 base at V and 8 bases at J, with 15 bases between the two ends. Material for sequencing was peripheral blood. The receptor comes from a human donor in a cohort sampled during active COVID-19. This chain uses TRBV18 with TRBJ1-3; no clear D. CDR3 sequence reads: CASSPQIEGPDTIYF. Written as DNA, the CDR3 is TGTGCCAGCTCACCACAGATTGAGGGTCCGGACACCATATATTTT.